Listed here is a single T cell receptor (beta chain). There are a few counts of this clonotype. The clone's antigen remains unknown. Base quality data are lacking; no much larger clone is found one base away. The sample originates from a study of response to subunit inactivated influenza vaccine (dated by TCRdb to the late 2010s). As for the study more broadly: Deep quantitative T cell receptor repertoire profiling was used in the study to track responses to a trivalent subunit inactivated influenza vaccine. Here is what the overall study found, with its caveats: The authors proposed that each seasonal influenza vaccination may bring in only a limited number of new T cells.

Library preparation was by RT-PCR. TCRdb shows the sequencer as Illumina HiSeq 2500. In TCRdb, the public reads were trimmed at Q25 with fastp and aligned with MiXCR, with productive beta chains retained. Every distinct CDR3 protein forms one entry, paired with its most common genes and DNA. In this sample the table shows hundreds of thousands of distinct CDR3 sequences, about an eighth of which occur a single time. Of the sample, about a tenth falls within the top ten clones. The V end gives up 0 bases and the J end 5 bases, leaving 6 bases in the junction not matched to a gene. The CDR3 contains 17 residues, cysteine and phenylalanine counted. Only the CDR3 DNA stays, 51 bases, in frame from base 1. The CDR1 and CDR2 encoded by the germline V gene are SGHRS and YFSETQ.

Recombination linked TRBV5-1 to TRBJ2-1; a stretch of 12 junction bases matches TRBD2. Sequencing was performed on PBMCs from blood, taken on the day of vaccination. The source of this sequence is a man aged 50-59 years who received an inactivated influenza vaccine. Donor details come from another sample of the same person, matched by shared clones. Here is the DNA: TGCGCCAGCAGCTTGGGCCGGACTAGCGGGGCCCACAATGAGCAGTTCTTC. This yields the protein CASSLGRTSGAHNEQFF.